The 10 T cell receptor beta chains reported below all come from one sample, sequenced in a study of T-cell reconstitution after alpha-beta-depleted transplantation in children. Unique molecular identifiers were incorporated into the prepared TCRbeta library. TCRdb redid the calling of the PCR reads with MiXCR, one entry per CDR3 protein. The data contain just over 950,000 distinct CDR3 sequences, less than 30% of them seen just once; the ten biggest clones take up about 28%. Sequenced here: PBMCs, mostly from graft donor cells, sampled 360 days after TCRalphabeta/CD19-depleted stem cell transplant. Receptors were obtained from a boy younger than two who had a stem cell transplant for SCID, so the T cells may come from the graft donor.

The gene calls are TRBV20-1 and TRBJ1-3, with D maybe TRBD1 (6 bases). From germline, CDR1 is DFQATT and CDR2 SNEGSKA (reference sequence). The CDR3 covers 16 residues. With 0 bases removed from V and 0 bases from J, the gap between germline ends came to 12 bases. CDR3 region: CSARDSGTPSGNTIYF. In nucleotides, the CDR3 is TGCAGTGCTAGAGACTCCGGGACACCCTCTGGAAACACCATATATTTT.

The V gene is TRBV20-1, the J gene TRBJ2-7; D gene ambiguous. This CDR3 contains 16 residues. Trimming left V 0 bases short and J 1 base short, with 16 bases between. In germline, CDR1 is DFQATT, CDR2 SNEGSKA (reference sequence). The CDR3 is CSARDESAAVSYEQYF. The CDR3 nucleotides read TGCAGTGCTAGAGATGAGTCTGCGGCAGTTTCCTACGAGCAGTACTTC.

With regard to this clonotype: Sequence at one end of the junction differs from germline and may be a read error. This chain connects TRBV18 to TRBJ2-5; D is ambiguous. The CDR3 consists of 13 residues. In germline, CDR1 is KGHSH, CDR2 LQKENI. The CDR3 protein is CASSPQPQETQYF. The CDR3 nucleotides read TGTGCCAGCTCGCCACAGCCACAAGAGACCCAGTACTTC.

The chain uses TRBV5-5 and TRBJ1-5; TRBD1 matches at 9 bases. J gave up 4 bases and V 4 bases, and 6 bases lay outside the gene matches. Germline loops: CDR1 SGHKS, CDR2 YYEKEE (reference sequence). CDR3 size: 15 residues. The DNA of the CDR3 is TGTGCCAGCAGCGGGGGGACAGGGAGGAATCAGCCCCAGCATTTT. This translates into CASSGGTGRNQPQHF.

The table lists this clonotype with a few counts. The chain links TRBV29-1 to TRBJ2-1; D may be TRBD2 (7 bases). V dropped 8 bases and J dropped 9 bases, with 23 bases sitting between them. Per germline, CDR1 SQVTM and CDR2 ANQGSEA. The CDR3 sequence is 14 residues long. The CDR3 DNA is TGCAGCCATCGGGTCGGGAGGACAGTAGGTGAGCAGTTCTTC. This gives the protein CSHRVGRTVGEQFF.

The chain employs TRBV27 and TRBJ2-2; 8 nucleotides agree with TRBD2. Germline trimming cut 6 bases from V and 6 bases from J; bases unmatched to any gene: 15. Looked up from germline, CDR1 is MNHEY and CDR2 is SMNVEV (reference sequence). The CDR3 extends over 17 amino acids. CDR3 residues: CASSYYPGTSYSGELFF. Here the CDR3 DNA reads TGTGCCAGCAGCTACTACCCCGGGACTAGTTACTCCGGGGAGCTGTTTTTT.

In regard to this clonotype: One junction end disagrees with the germline gene, perhaps due to a read error. The V and J genes are TRBV5-1 and TRBJ2-3; 7 bases agree with TRBD2. Germline loops: CDR1 SGHRS, CDR2 YFSETQ. The CDR3 totals 12 residues. CDR3 amino acids: CASSWDYDRQYF. The CDR3, as DNA: TGCGCCAGCAGCTGGGACTACGATAGGCAGTATTTT.

The rearrangement joins TRBV11-1 to TRBJ2-7; D is possibly TRBD2 (6 bases). The CDR3 totals 15 residues. Germline values: CDR1 SGHAT, CDR2 FQDESV (reference sequence). The V end was cut by 0 bases, the J end by 1 base, with 10 bases between. Written as DNA, the CDR3 is TGTGCCAGCAGCTTAGCCGCGGGGCAGTCCTACGAGCAGTACTTC. Its protein product is CASSLAAGQSYEQYF.

The chain employs TRBV20-1 and TRBJ2-5; the D is unclear. The V end lost 1 base, the J end lost 4 bases, and 13 bases lay between the germline ends. Germline V gene sequence: CDR1 DFQATT, CDR2 SNEGSKA (reference sequence). This CDR3 contains 14 residues. CDR3 nucleotides: TGCAGTGCTAGAGTACACTATTGGTCAGAGACCCAGTACTTC. It codes for CSARVHYWSETQYF.

This clonotype was found a few times. The chain uses TRBV27 and TRBJ1-6, with a weak D call TRBD1 (5 bases). Germline values: CDR1 MNHEY, CDR2 SMNVEV (reference sequence). The V end was cut by 5 bases, the J end by 9 bases, with 11 bases between. The CDR3 spans 13 residues. The CDR3 DNA follows: TGTGCCAGCAGTGGGCAGGGTGGTTCACCCCTCCACTTT. It encodes CASSGQGGSPLHF.